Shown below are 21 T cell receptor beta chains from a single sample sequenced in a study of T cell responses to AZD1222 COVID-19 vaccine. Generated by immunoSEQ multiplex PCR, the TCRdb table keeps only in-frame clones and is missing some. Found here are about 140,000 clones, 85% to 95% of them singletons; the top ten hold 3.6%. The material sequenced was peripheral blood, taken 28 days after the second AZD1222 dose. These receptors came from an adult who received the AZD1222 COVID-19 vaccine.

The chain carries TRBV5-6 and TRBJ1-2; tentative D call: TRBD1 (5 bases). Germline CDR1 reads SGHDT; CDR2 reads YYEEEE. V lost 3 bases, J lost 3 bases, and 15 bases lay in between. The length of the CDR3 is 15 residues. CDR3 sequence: CASSSLTASDYGYTF. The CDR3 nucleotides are TGTGCCAGCAGCTCCCTGACAGCTTCGGACTATGGCTACACCTTC.

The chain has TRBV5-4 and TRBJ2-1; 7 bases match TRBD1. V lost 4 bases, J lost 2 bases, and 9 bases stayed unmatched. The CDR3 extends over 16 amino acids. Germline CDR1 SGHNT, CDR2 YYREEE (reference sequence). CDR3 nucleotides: TGTGCCAGCAGCCCTGACAGGGTAGGCACCTACAATGAGCAGTTCTTC. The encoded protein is CASSPDRVGTYNEQFF.

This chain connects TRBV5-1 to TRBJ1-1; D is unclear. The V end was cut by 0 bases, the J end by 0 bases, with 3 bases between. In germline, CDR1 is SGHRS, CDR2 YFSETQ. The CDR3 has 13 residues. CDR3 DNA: TGCGCCAGCAGCTTGGACCTGAACACTGAAGCTTTCTTT. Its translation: CASSLDLNTEAFF.

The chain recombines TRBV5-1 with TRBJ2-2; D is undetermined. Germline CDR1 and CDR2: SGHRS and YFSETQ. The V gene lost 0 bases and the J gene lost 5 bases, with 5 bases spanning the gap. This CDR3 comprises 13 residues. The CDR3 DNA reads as TGCGCCAGCAGCTTGGCACCAACCGGGGAGCTGTTTTTT. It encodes CASSLAPTGELFF.

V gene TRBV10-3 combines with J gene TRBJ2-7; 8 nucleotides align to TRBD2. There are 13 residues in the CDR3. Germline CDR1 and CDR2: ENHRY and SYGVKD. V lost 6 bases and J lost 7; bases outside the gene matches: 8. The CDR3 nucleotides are TGTGCCATCAGACGGGAGGGCCTCGGGGAGCAGTACTTC. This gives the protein CAIRREGLGEQYF.

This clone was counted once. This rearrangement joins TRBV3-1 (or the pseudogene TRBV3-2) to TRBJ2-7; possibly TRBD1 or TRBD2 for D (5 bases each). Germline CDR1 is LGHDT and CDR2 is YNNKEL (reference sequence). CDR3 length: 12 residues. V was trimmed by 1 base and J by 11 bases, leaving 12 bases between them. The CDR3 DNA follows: TGTGCCAGCAGCCAAGGAGTAAGGGGAGAGTACTTC. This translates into CASSQGVRGEYF.

The CDR3 nucleotides read TGTGCCAGCAGCCACGGGGGGGAAGGACACTTGTACGAGCAGTACTTC. Residues: CASSHGGEGHLYEQYF. V and J are TRBV4-2 and TRBJ2-7; 8 nucleotides match TRBD2. This CDR3 is 16 amino acids long. CDR1 is LGHNA, CDR2 YNFKEQ, per germline. Germline trimming cut 3 bases from V and 4 bases from J; bases unmatched to any gene: 11.

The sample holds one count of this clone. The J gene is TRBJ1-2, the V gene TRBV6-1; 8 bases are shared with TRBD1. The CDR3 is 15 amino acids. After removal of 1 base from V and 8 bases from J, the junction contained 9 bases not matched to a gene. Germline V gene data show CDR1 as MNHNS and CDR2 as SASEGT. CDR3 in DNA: TGTGCCAGCAGTGAAGAAAGGACAGGGATTTTGGGCTACACCTTC. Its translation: CASSEERTGILGYTF.

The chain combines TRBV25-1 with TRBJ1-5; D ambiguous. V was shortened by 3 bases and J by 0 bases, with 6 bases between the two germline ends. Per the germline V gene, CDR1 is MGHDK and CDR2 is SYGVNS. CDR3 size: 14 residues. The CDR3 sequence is CASSERFSNQPQHF. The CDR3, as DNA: TGTGCCAGCAGTGAGAGATTTAGCAATCAGCCCCAGCATTTT. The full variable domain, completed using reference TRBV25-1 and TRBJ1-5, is EADIYQTPRYLVIGTGKKITLECSQTMGHDKMYWYQQDPGMELHLIHYSYGVNSTEKGDLSSESTVSRIRTEHFPLTLESARPSHTSQYLCASSERFSNQPQHFGDGTRLSIL.

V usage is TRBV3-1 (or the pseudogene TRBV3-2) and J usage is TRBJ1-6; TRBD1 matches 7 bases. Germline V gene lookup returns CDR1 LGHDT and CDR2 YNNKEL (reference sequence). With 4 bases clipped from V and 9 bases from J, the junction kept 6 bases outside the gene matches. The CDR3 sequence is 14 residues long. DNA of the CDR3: TGTGCCAGCAGCCTGGGACAGTCGGGTTCACCCCTCCACTTT. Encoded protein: CASSLGQSGSPLHF.

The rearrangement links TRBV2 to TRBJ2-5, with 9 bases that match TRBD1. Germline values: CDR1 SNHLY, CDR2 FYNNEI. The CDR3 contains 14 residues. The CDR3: CATARTGVEETQYF. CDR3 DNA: TGTGCTACAGCTCGGACAGGGGTGGAAGAGACCCAGTACTTC.

The CDR3 DNA sequence: TGTGCCAGTAGTACCAGCCTAGCCAAAAACATTCAGTACTTC. It specifies CASSTSLAKNIQYF. The J gene is TRBJ2-4, the V gene TRBV19; D is undetermined. Germline V CDR1 and CDR2: LNHDA, SQIVND (reference sequence). V was clipped by 4 bases and J by 0 bases, with 7 bases between them. The CDR3 is made up of 14 amino acids.

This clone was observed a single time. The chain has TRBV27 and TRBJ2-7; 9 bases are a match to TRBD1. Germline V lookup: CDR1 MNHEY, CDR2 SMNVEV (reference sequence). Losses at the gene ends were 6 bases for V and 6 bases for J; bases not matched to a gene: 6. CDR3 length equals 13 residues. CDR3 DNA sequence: TGTGCCAGCAGCTGGGACAGGGTCAGCGAGCAGTACTTC. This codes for CASSWDRVSEQYF.

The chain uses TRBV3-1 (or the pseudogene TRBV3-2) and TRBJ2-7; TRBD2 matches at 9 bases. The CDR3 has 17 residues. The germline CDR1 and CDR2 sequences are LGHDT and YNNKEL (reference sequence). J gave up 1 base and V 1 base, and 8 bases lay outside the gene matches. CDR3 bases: TGTGCCAGCAGCCAAGGGGCTCGTCTAGCGGGGTCCTACGAGCAGTACTTC. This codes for CASSQGARLAGSYEQYF.

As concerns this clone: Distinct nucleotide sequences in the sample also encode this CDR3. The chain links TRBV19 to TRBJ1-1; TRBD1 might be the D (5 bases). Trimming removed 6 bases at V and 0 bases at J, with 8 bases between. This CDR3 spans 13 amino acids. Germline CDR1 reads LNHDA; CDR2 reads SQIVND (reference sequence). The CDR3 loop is CASRDRMNTEAFF. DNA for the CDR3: TGTGCCAGTAGAGACAGAATGAACACTGAAGCTTTCTTT.

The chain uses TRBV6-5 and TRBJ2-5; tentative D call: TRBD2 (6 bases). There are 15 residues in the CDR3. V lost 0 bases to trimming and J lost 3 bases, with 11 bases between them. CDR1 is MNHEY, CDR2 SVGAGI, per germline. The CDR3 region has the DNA TGTGCCAGCAGTTACTCAGGAGGGATGGAAGAGACCCAGTACTTC. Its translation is CASSYSGGMEETQYF.

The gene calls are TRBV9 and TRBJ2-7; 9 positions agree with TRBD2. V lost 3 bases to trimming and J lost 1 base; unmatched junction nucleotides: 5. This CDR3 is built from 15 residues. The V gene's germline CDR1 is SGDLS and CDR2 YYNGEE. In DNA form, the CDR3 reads TGTGCCAGCAGCGGAAAGACTAGCGGTTCCTACGAGCAGTACTTC. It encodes CASSGKTSGSYEQYF.

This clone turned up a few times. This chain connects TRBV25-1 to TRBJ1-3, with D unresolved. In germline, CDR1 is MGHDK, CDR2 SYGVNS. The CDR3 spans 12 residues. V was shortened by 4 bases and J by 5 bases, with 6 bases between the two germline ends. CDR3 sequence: CASSANRNTIYF. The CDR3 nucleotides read TGTGCCAGCAGTGCCAACAGAAACACCATATATTTT.

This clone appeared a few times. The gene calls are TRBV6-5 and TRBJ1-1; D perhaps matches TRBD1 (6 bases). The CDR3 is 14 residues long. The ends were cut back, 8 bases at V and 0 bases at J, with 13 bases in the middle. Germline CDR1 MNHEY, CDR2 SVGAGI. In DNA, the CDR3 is TGTGCCAGCCCGCGGGGGGGGCTGAACACTGAAGCTTTCTTT. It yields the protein CASPRGGLNTEAFF.

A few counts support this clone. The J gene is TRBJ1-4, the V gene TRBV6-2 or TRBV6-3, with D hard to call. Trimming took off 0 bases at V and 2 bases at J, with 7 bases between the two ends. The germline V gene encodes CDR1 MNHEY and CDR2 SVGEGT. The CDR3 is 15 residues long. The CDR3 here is CASSYSMRTNEKLFF. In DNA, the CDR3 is TGTGCCAGCAGTTACTCGATGCGCACTAATGAAAAACTGTTTTTT.

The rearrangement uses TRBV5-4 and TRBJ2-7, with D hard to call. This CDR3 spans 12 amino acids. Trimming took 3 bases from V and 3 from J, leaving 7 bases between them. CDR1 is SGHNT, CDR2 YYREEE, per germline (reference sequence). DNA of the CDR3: TGTGCCAGCAGCTCAGACAACTACGAGCAGTACTTC. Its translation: CASSSDNYEQYF.